This entry lists 20 T cell receptor beta chains sequenced from one sample in a study of blood T cell repertoires in COVID-19. Sequencing was performed with immunoSEQ multiplex PCR; in TCRdb, only in-frame clones are kept and a portion is missing. The sample holds roughly 170,000 clones, about 85% seen once. Sequencing used peripheral blood. These receptor sequences come from a man aged 55 to 70 who had recovered from COVID-19.

This clone was seen just once. This chain joins TRBV19 and TRBJ1-1; 9 bases align to TRBD1. The CDR3 is 14 residues long. From germline, CDR1 is LNHDA and CDR2 SQIVND (reference sequence). V was pared by 4 bases and J by 11 bases, with 11 bases of the junction left unmatched. The CDR3, as DNA: TGTGCCAGTAGTAGTGGGACAGGGCGTACAATGGCTTTCTTT. This translates into CASSSGTGRTMAFF.

The chain employs TRBV6-5 and TRBJ1-4, with 7 positions matching TRBD1. J was trimmed by 7 bases and V by 6 bases; bases with no gene match: 8. Germline assignment: CDR1 MNHEY and CDR2 SVGAGI. The CDR3 totals 14 residues. CDR3 region: CASRISGGGEKLFF. The CDR3 bases are TGTGCCAGCAGGATCTCAGGGGGTGGTGAAAAACTGTTTTTT.

CDR3 nucleotide sequence: TGCGCCAGCAGCTTGTTTGCGGGCTCCTACGAGCAGTACTTC. This gives the protein CASSLFAGSYEQYF. The chain links TRBV5-1 to TRBJ2-7, with D tentatively TRBD2 (5 bases). The length of the CDR3 is 14 residues. Germline CDR1 SGHRS, CDR2 YFSETQ. V gave up 1 base and J gave up 0 bases, with 8 bases separating them.

This chain links TRBV7-9 with TRBJ2-7; TRBD2 might be the D (6 bases). From germline, CDR1 is SEHNR and CDR2 FQNEAQ (reference sequence). V lost 4 bases and J 4 bases, leaving 14 bases between the germline ends. The CDR3 consists of 14 residues. The CDR3 nucleotides are TGTGCCAGCAGCTCTCGGGGAGGCTTGTACGAGCAGTACTTC. This sequence encodes CASSSRGGLYEQYF.

The chain uses TRBV11-1 and TRBJ2-2, with D possibly being TRBD2 (7 bases). This CDR3 contains 16 residues. The germline gives CDR1 SGHAT, CDR2 FQDESV (reference sequence). V was shortened by 2 bases and J by 7 bases, with 17 bases between the two germline ends. CDR3: CASSLTTAGAGGELFF. CDR3 nucleotides: TGTGCCAGCAGCTTAACTACTGCGGGGGCGGGCGGGGAGCTGTTTTTT. The full variable domain, its missing parts supplied by reference TRBV11-1 and TRBJ2-2, is EAEVAQSPRYKITEKSQAVAFWCDPISGHATLYWYRQILGQGPELLVQFQDESVVDDSQLPKDRFSAERLKGVDSTLKIQPAELGDSAMYLCASSLTTAGAGGELFFGEGSRLTVL.

This chain joins TRBV4-2 and TRBJ2-3; 8 bases map to TRBD2. Germline CDR1 is LGHNA and CDR2 is YNFKEQ. Unmatched junction bases numbered 6, after V lost 0 bases and J lost 4 bases. The length of the CDR3 is 16 residues. The DNA of the CDR3 is TGTGCCAGCAGCCAAGAGAAGCACGGGGGGGCAGATACGCAGTATTTT. Amino acids: CASSQEKHGGADTQYF.

The gene calls are TRBV6-5 and TRBJ2-3, with 9 bases matching TRBD1. J gave up 4 bases and V 8 bases, and 10 bases lay outside the gene matches. The germline CDR1 and CDR2 sequences are MNHEY and SVGAGI. This CDR3 has 15 residues. CDR3 in DNA: TGTGCCAGCGTCCGGGACAGGGAGTTTGCAGATACGCAGTATTTT. Its protein is CASVRDREFADTQYF.

The chain carries TRBV4-3 and TRBJ1-2, with 11 bases fitting TRBD1. CDR1 LGHNA and CDR2 YSLEER come from the germline V gene. The CDR3 has 16 residues. V shed 2 bases, J shed 5 bases, and the junction held 7 bases outside the gene matches. The CDR3, as DNA: TGCGCCAGCAGCCAACCACTCGGACAGGGGGCATATGGCTACACCTTC. Translated, it gives CASSQPLGQGAYGYTF.

The chain recombines TRBV19 with TRBJ1-6; 9 positions match TRBD1. Germline CDR1 is LNHDA and CDR2 is SQIVND (reference sequence). This CDR3 is 17 amino acids long. V was pared by 7 bases and J by 6 bases, with 13 bases of the junction left unmatched. The DNA of the CDR3 is TGTGCCAGTAACCCAGCGACAGGGGGATTTGGTAATTCACCCCTCCACTTT. The encoded protein is CASNPATGGFGNSPLHF.

This clone was seen only a few times. The chain's CDR3 is CASSREAGNQPQHF. DNA of the CDR3: TGTGCCAGCAGCCGGGAGGCGGGGAATCAGCCCCAGCATTTT. The gene calls are TRBV7-8 and TRBJ1-5; D is uncertain. The CDR3 consists of 14 residues. The V gene's germline CDR1 is SGHVS and CDR2 FQNEAQ. Between the trimmed V and J ends, which lost 5 bases and 4 bases, there was a span of 12 bases.

The chain couples TRBV27 to TRBJ2-1; no firm D call. There are 13 residues in the CDR3. The V end was cut by 3 bases, the J end by 8 bases, with 11 bases between. CDR1 MNHEY and CDR2 SMNVEV come from the germline V gene (reference sequence). CDR3 sequence reads: CASSLAHLDEQFF. The CDR3 coding sequence is TGTGCCAGCAGTTTGGCCCATCTGGATGAGCAGTTCTTC.

This clone was recorded at least ten times. The V call is TRBV27, the J call TRBJ2-5; 8 bases align to TRBD2. This CDR3 comprises 14 residues. Germline V CDR1 and CDR2: MNHEY, SMNVEV (reference sequence). V shed 4 bases, J shed 1 base, and the junction held 2 bases outside the gene matches. In DNA, the CDR3 is TGTGCCAGCAGTTATAGCGGGGTCCAAGAGACCCAGTACTTC. Its translation: CASSYSGVQETQYF.

The chain is built from TRBV11-2 and TRBJ2-1; TRBD2 agrees at 9 bases. Trimming at V came to 1 base and at J to 4 bases, leaving 5 bases not matched to a gene. Germline V CDR1 and CDR2: SGHAT, FQNNGV. The CDR3 runs 16 residues. The DNA for the CDR3 is TGTGCCAGCAGCTTAGGCGGGGGGGCTCTGTACAATGAGCAGTTCTTC. Its protein product is CASSLGGGALYNEQFF.

This clone was seen only a few times. The V call is TRBV9, the J call TRBJ1-4; 8 nucleotides agree with TRBD1. Germline loops: CDR1 SGDLS, CDR2 YYNGEE. J was trimmed by 8 bases and V by 3 bases; bases with no gene match: 9. The CDR3 has 15 amino acids. The CDR3 loop reads CASSGLQGGSEKLFF. The CDR3 coding sequence is TGTGCCAGCAGCGGGCTACAGGGGGGGAGCGAAAAACTGTTTTTT. Looking up the rest from reference TRBV9 and TRBJ1-4 gives the full variable domain: DSGVTQTPKHLITATGQRVTLRCSPRSGDLSVYWYQQSLDQGLQFLIQYYNGEERAKGNILERFSAQQFPDLHSELNLSSLELGDSALYFCASSGLQGGSEKLFFGSGTQLSVL.

The chain recombines TRBV30 with TRBJ1-6, with 8 positions matching TRBD1. Germline V lookup: CDR1 GTSNPN, CDR2 SVGIG (reference sequence). Germline trimming cut 3 bases from V and 8 bases from J; bases unmatched to any gene: 6. The CDR3 covers 14 residues. The CDR3: CAWRAGGTDSPLHF. For the CDR3, the DNA is TGTGCCTGGAGGGCAGGGGGCACGGATTCACCCCTCCACTTT.

This sequence joins TRBV9 and TRBJ2-5, with D uncertain. Germline CDR1 and CDR2: SGDLS and YYNGEE. V shed 4 bases and J shed 5 bases, with 9 bases lying between them. CDR3 length: 12 amino acids. The CDR3 DNA reads TGTGCCAGCAGCCTCAACGGGGAGACCCAGTACTTC. Protein: CASSLNGETQYF. Full variable domain (missing parts from reference TRBV9 and TRBJ2-5): DSGVTQTPKHLITATGQRVTLRCSPRSGDLSVYWYQQSLDQGLQFLIQYYNGEERAKGNILERFSAQQFPDLHSELNLSSLELGDSALYFCASSLNGETQYFGPGTRLLVL.

This chain joins TRBV9 and TRBJ1-2, with 9 bases that match TRBD1. The CDR3 runs 12 residues. CDR1 SGDLS and CDR2 YYNGEE come from the germline V gene. The V segment lost 4 bases and the J segment 10 bases; nucleotides outside the gene matches: 5. The CDR3 sequence: CASSRGQGDYTF. The CDR3 DNA is TGTGCCAGCAGCAGGGGACAGGGAGACTACACCTTC.

The chain uses TRBV30 and TRBJ1-3; the D is unclear. CDR1 is GTSNPN and CDR2 is SVGIG in the germline V gene (reference sequence). The CDR3 has 17 residues. Trimming removed 1 base from V and 2 bases from J, with 18 bases in between. The CDR3 loop is CAWSAVPPRQAGNTIYF. Written as DNA, the CDR3 is TGTGCCTGGAGTGCTGTCCCCCCCCGGCAGGCTGGAAACACCATATATTTT.

The V gene is TRBV6-5, the J gene TRBJ1-1, with 8 nucleotides matching TRBD1. The CDR3 contains 14 residues. The junction had 6 bases not matched to a gene; V was cut back by 6 bases and J by 3 bases. In germline, CDR1 is MNHEY, CDR2 SVGAGI. The CDR3 sequence: CASRRTGLDTEAFF. The DNA of the CDR3 is TGTGCCAGCAGAAGGACAGGGCTGGACACTGAAGCTTTCTTT.

This sequence joins TRBV6-1 and TRBJ1-2; 8 bases are shared with TRBD1. Germline V CDR1 and CDR2: MNHNS, SASEGT. The CDR3 totals 15 residues. V was clipped by 1 base and J by 8 bases; unmatched bases: 9. CDR3 sequence: CASSEVGRGRLGYTF. In nucleotides, the CDR3 is TGTGCCAGCAGTGAAGTCGGCAGGGGGCGATTGGGCTACACCTTC.